This T cell receptor (beta chain) was found in a study of blood T cells in healthy people across ages. This clonotype appeared a few times. The CDR3 has 16 amino acids. The V and J ends lost 0 bases and 5 bases respectively, with 17 bases between them. Germline CDR1 SGHRS, CDR2 YFSETQ. The use of a sample-barcoded 5' primer and a J-beta primer mix characterized a second PCR of roughly 7 to 12 cycles. TCRdb reanalysed the 5' RACE reads using MiXCR and keeps one entry per CDR3 protein. The repertoire holds some 640,000 distinct CDR3 sequences, with roughly 50% as singletons. The clonotype comes from a woman aged 55-70 years in good health. The gene calls are TRBV5-1 and TRBJ2-5; D possibly corresponds to TRBD2 (6 bases). The sample consisted of blood. The CDR3 protein is CASSLGLGNSGETQYF. CDR3 nucleotide sequence: TGCGCCAGCAGCTTGGGACTAGGAAACTCGGGGGAGACCCAGTACTTC.